One and the same sample provided the 6 T cell receptor beta chains below, sequenced in a study of vaccination and CD4 T cells after COVID-19 (dated by TCRdb to the early 2020s). The library came from PCR. Sequencing was performed on an Illumina iSeq 100. DNA from cultured CD4+ T cells underwent TCR sequencing with the Oncomine TCR Beta short-read assay at the Johns Hopkins FTIC core. TCRdb's own reprocessing of the public reads used fastp at Q25 and MiXCR and kept productive beta chains. Entries are consolidated by CDR3 protein sequence, retaining the most common genes and DNA. This sample gives more than 15,000 distinct CDR3 sequences in total; around 58% of them show up just once. Of the sample, about 10% falls within the top ten clones. The meaning of the sample's treatment or condition label: roughly nine-day PBMC culture with coronavirus spike peptide pools or control peptides (ViraFEST assay).

Their antigens remain unidentified. Sequenced: CD4+ T cells from blood, cultured in vitro. These receptors all stem from a human donor who had recovered from COVID-19.

The rearrangement links TRBV20-1 to TRBJ1-4; no firm D call. The CDR3 spans 12 residues. Germline V gene sequence: CDR1 DFQATT, CDR2 SNEGSKA (reference sequence). V lost 6 bases, J lost 6 bases, and 11 bases lay in between. The CDR3 nucleotides are TGCAGTGCGACTGGGGTCGATGAAAAACTGTTTTTT. This translates into CSATGVDEKLFF.

V usage is TRBV19 and J usage is TRBJ2-2; D ambiguous. The CDR3 runs 14 residues. V was cut by 2 bases and J by 7 bases, with 11 bases left in between. The germline gives CDR1 LNHDA, CDR2 SQIVND (reference sequence). CDR3: CASSINLEGGELFF. The DNA of the CDR3 is TGTGCCAGTAGTATAAATCTGGAAGGCGGGGAGCTGTTTTTT.

This clonotype occurred a few times. The J gene is TRBJ1-1, the V gene TRBV6-2 or TRBV6-3; D not resolved. Trimming took 2 bases from V and 5 from J, leaving 21 bases between them. The CDR3 loop spans 17 amino acids. Germline CDR1 and CDR2: MNHEY and SVGEGT. CDR3 in amino acids: CASSYAHFAGQQTEAFF. DNA of the CDR3: TGTGCCAGCAGTTACGCTCACTTCGCGGGTCAACAAACTGAAGCTTTCTTT.

The J gene is TRBJ2-5, the V gene TRBV10-3; the D gene is possibly TRBD2 (7 bases). Germline values: CDR1 ENHRY, CDR2 SYGVKD. CDR3 size: 17 residues. V was clipped by 3 bases and J by 7 bases, with 24 bases between them. The CDR3 protein is CAISDPSARGGLRTQYF. In DNA, the CDR3 is TGTGCCATCAGTGACCCCTCGGCGAGGGGGGGTCTGCGGACCCAGTACTTC.

This clonotype was counted only a few times. CDR3 region: CSGSGGVYNSPLHF. In nucleotides, the CDR3 is TGCAGTGGGTCGGGGGGGGTATATAATTCACCCCTCCACTTT. J is TRBJ1-6 and V is TRBV20-1; maybe TRBD1 (5 bases). From germline, CDR1 is DFQATT and CDR2 SNEGSKA (reference sequence). Trimming removed 7 bases at V and 4 bases at J, with 14 bases between. This CDR3 has 14 amino acids.

For the CDR3, the DNA is TGTGCCAGCAGCTTCACAGGTATATCTGAAGCTTTCTTT. Protein sequence: CASSFTGISEAFF. V is TRBV7-2 and J is TRBJ1-1; TRBD1 is a possible D gene (5 bases). The CDR3 runs 13 residues. V lost 3 bases and J 6 bases, leaving 11 bases between the germline ends. Germline V gene sequence: CDR1 SGHTA, CDR2 FQGNSA.